One and the same sample provided the 32 T cell receptor beta chains below, sequenced in a study of cytomegalovirus exposure and HLA in healthy donors. PCR involved 60 Vbeta and 13 Jbeta primers. Method: immunoSEQ multiplex PCR; TCRdb's copy keeps in-frame clones and lacks some. Of 150,000 to 200,000 clones detected, about four fifths appear once; the ten largest clones hold 0.25% to 0.3%. Sample: PBMCs. All receptors derive from a boy aged 5 to 17 in good health and CMV-seronegative.

This clone was recorded a few times. The genes are TRBV5-1 and TRBJ2-7; D ambiguous. Germline V gene lookup returns CDR1 SGHRS and CDR2 YFSETQ. This CDR3 comprises 15 residues. V was cut by 4 bases and J by 0 bases, with 14 bases left in between. The CDR3 bases are TGCGCCAGCAGCCCCCTGCCGATTAGCTCCTACGAGCAGTACTTC. Protein sequence: CASSPLPISSYEQYF.

This clone has only a few counts. The chain employs TRBV4-1 and TRBJ2-7; 11 nucleotides line up with TRBD1. Germline V gene sequence: CDR1 MGHRA, CDR2 YSYEKL. This CDR3 is built from 16 residues. V dropped 2 bases and J dropped 2; count of bases not matched to a gene: 5. The CDR3 loop reads CASSQSPGQGAYEQYF. For the CDR3, the DNA is TGCGCCAGCAGCCAATCACCGGGACAGGGGGCCTACGAGCAGTACTTC.

The rearrangement links TRBV11-2 to TRBJ1-2, with 12 nucleotides matching TRBD1. Germline values: CDR1 SGHAT, CDR2 FQNNGV. The length of the CDR3 is 14 residues. V trimming: 5 bases; J trimming: 8 bases; junction bases outside the gene matches: 6. The CDR3 nucleotides are TGTGCCAGCAGCAAAATTGGGACAGGGGGCGGCTACACCTTC. Encoded protein: CASSKIGTGGGYTF.

The J gene is TRBJ2-5, the V gene TRBV28; 14 bases fit TRBD2. V lost 3 bases and J lost 6; bases outside the gene matches: 6. The CDR3 extends over 16 amino acids. Germline V gene data show CDR1 as MDHEN and CDR2 as SYDVKM. The DNA of the CDR3 is TGTGCCAGCAGTTTGGGACTAGCGGGAGACCCGAAGACCCAGTACTTC. It translates to CASSLGLAGDPKTQYF.

This rearrangement joins TRBV7-9 to TRBJ2-2; 7 nucleotides match TRBD1. Germline V gene lookup returns CDR1 SEHNR and CDR2 FQNEAQ (reference sequence). The CDR3 contains 16 residues. The ends lost 5 bases at V and 0 bases at J; junction bases unmatched: 6. The CDR3 spells CASSTLDRANTGELFF. The CDR3 DNA reads as TGTGCCAGCAGCACCCTAGACAGGGCGAACACCGGGGAGCTGTTTTTT.

The gene calls are TRBV11-2 and TRBJ1-5, with 8 nucleotides matching TRBD1. Germline CDR1 and CDR2: SGHAT and FQNNGV. V lost 5 bases and J lost 11; bases outside the gene matches: 14. This CDR3 has 15 residues. The CDR3 spells CASSPDRVGLRAQHF. The CDR3 nucleotides read TGTGCCAGCAGCCCGGACAGGGTTGGATTAAGGGCCCAGCATTTT. The complete variable domain, with remaining parts taken from reference TRBV11-2 and TRBJ1-5, reads EAGVAQSPRYKIIEKRQSVAFWCNPISGHATLYWYQQILGQGPKLLIQFQNNGVVDDSQLPKDRFSAERLKGVDSTLKIQPAKLEDSAVYLCASSPDRVGLRAQHFGDGTRLSIL.

This chain joins TRBV5-5 and TRBJ2-5; possibly TRBD1 for D (6 bases). V was pared by 5 bases and J by 5 bases, with 13 bases between. The CDR3 runs 13 residues. In germline, CDR1 is SGHKS, CDR2 YYEKEE (reference sequence). The CDR3: CASRSTGPETQYF. The CDR3 DNA reads TGTGCCAGCAGGTCGACAGGTCCGGAGACCCAGTACTTC.

CDR3 loop: CASSVQGPGTTNEKLFF. The CDR3 DNA is TGTGCCAGCAGTGTACAGGGTCCCGGCACAACTAATGAAAAACTGTTTTTT. This rearrangement joins TRBV6-1 to TRBJ1-4; possibly TRBD1 for D (6 bases). V lost 4 bases and J 0 bases, leaving 15 bases between the germline ends. This CDR3 contains 17 residues. Germline CDR1 is MNHNS and CDR2 is SASEGT.

The V call is TRBV9, the J call TRBJ2-3; 10 positions match TRBD1. Germline assignment: CDR1 SGDLS and CDR2 YYNGEE. V gave up 0 bases and J gave up 4 bases; unmatched junction bases: 5. This CDR3 comprises 16 residues. The CDR3 DNA sequence: TGTGCCAGCAGCGTAGATGGGACAGGGGTGGCAGATACGCAGTATTTT. Its translation: CASSVDGTGVADTQYF. The full variable domain, rest sourced from reference TRBV9 and TRBJ2-3, is DSGVTQTPKHLITATGQRVTLRCSPRSGDLSVYWYQQSLDQGLQFLIQYYNGEERAKGNILERFSAQQFPDLHSELNLSSLELGDSALYFCASSVDGTGVADTQYFGPGTRLTVL.

This chain connects TRBV4-2 to TRBJ1-5, with 9 positions matching TRBD1. J gave up 5 bases and V 0 bases, and 8 bases lay outside the gene matches. Per the germline V gene, CDR1 is LGHNA and CDR2 is YNFKEQ. The CDR3 has 17 amino acids. In nucleotides, the CDR3 is TGTGCCAGCAGCCAAGAGGTGTCCGGGACAGGGTATCAGCCCCAGCATTTT. This encodes CASSQEVSGTGYQPQHF.

The chain joins TRBV4-1 to TRBJ2-3; 11 bases map to TRBD2. The CDR3 has 18 residues. Germline V gene data show CDR1 as MGHRA and CDR2 as YSYEKL. The V gene end was trimmed by 1 base and the J gene end by 0 bases; junction bases not matched to a gene: 6. The CDR3 loop is CASSQVMTSGDSTDTQYF. CDR3 sequence (DNA): TGCGCCAGCAGCCAAGTTATGACTAGCGGGGACAGCACAGATACGCAGTATTTT.

V usage is TRBV4-1 and J usage is TRBJ1-2, with unresolved D. CDR1 and CDR2 (germline): MGHRA, YSYEKL. The CDR3 has 13 residues. Trimming took off 1 base at V and 8 bases at J, with 11 bases between the two ends. CDR3 loop: CASSQGPSRGYTF. CDR3 bases: TGCGCCAGCAGCCAAGGACCCTCTAGGGGCTACACCTTC.

V is TRBV6-5 and J is TRBJ1-6; D unclear. The CDR3 has 15 residues. The V and J ends lost 5 bases and 4 bases respectively, with 12 bases between them. CDR1 is MNHEY and CDR2 is SVGAGI in the germline V gene. The chain's CDR3 is CASSTTGSYNSPLHF. As DNA, the CDR3 is TGTGCCAGCAGTACGACCGGGTCTTATAATTCACCCCTCCACTTT.

This clone appeared a few times. The chain links TRBV19 to TRBJ1-3; no clear D gene. The CDR3 consists of 11 residues. The germline V gene encodes CDR1 LNHDA and CDR2 SQIVND (reference sequence). Between the trimmed V and J ends, which lost 3 bases and 10 bases, there was a span of 7 bases. The CDR3 reads CASSMGWTIYF. DNA for the CDR3: TGTGCCAGTAGTATGGGCTGGACCATATATTTT.

V is TRBV19 and J is TRBJ1-6; 7 bases map to TRBD1. Germline assignment: CDR1 LNHDA and CDR2 SQIVND (reference sequence). J lost 5 bases, V lost 8 bases, and 6 bases had no gene match. This CDR3 has 14 residues. In DNA form, the CDR3 reads TGTGCCAGTTGTTGGGGACAGAATAATTCACCCCTCCACTTT. Encoded protein: CASCWGQNNSPLHF.

This clone showed up just a few times. The rearrangement links TRBV7-9 to TRBJ1-1, with 10 bases that match TRBD1. The CDR3 consists of 19 residues. The V gene end was trimmed by 5 bases and the J gene end by 0 bases; junction bases not matched to a gene: 15. CDR1 and CDR2 from the germline V gene are SEHNR and FQNEAQ (reference sequence). The DNA for the CDR3 is TGTGCCAGCAGCACTACTAATCCGGGACAGGGGCCTATGAACACTGAAGCTTTCTTT. Translating gives CASSTTNPGQGPMNTEAFF.

The chain is built from TRBV6-4 and TRBJ2-1; 9 nucleotides agree with TRBD2. The CDR3 sequence is 15 residues long. V was clipped by 1 base and J by 9 bases; unmatched bases: 7. Germline-derived CDR1 and CDR2 are MRHNA and SNTAGT. CDR3 residues: CASSDWERGDPEQFF. The CDR3 DNA is TGTGCCAGCAGTGACTGGGAGCGGGGGGATCCTGAGCAGTTCTTC.

The J gene is TRBJ1-4, the V gene TRBV4-1; D is perhaps TRBD1 (6 bases). Trimming shortened V by 6 bases and J by 7 bases, and 21 bases separated the two germline ends. The CDR3 contains 16 residues. Germline lookup yields CDR1 MGHRA and CDR2 YSYEKL. The CDR3 reads CASRDLLGRGFEKLFF. The DNA of the CDR3 is TGCGCCAGCAGAGATCTATTAGGCAGGGGTTTTGAAAAACTGTTTTTT.

This clone was observed a single time. This rearrangement joins TRBV11-3 to TRBJ2-7, with 7 bases matching TRBD2. The CDR3 runs 17 residues. V was clipped by 5 bases and J by 4 bases; unmatched bases: 17. Germline CDR1 SGHNT, CDR2 YENEEA. This CDR3 is CASSPSRGDLTGYEQYF. The CDR3 nucleotides are TGTGCCAGCAGCCCTTCCCGGGGGGACCTGACGGGGTACGAGCAGTACTTC.

The rearrangement uses TRBV5-6 and TRBJ1-2; 8 bases are a match to TRBD1. Germline CDR1 is SGHDT and CDR2 is YYEEEE. The V gene end was trimmed by 6 bases and the J gene end by 5 bases; junction bases not matched to a gene: 15. The CDR3 length is 16 residues. CDR3 sequence reads: CASIGQGTARIYGYTF. In DNA form, the CDR3 reads TGTGCCAGCATTGGACAGGGCACGGCCAGGATTTATGGCTACACCTTC.

V gene TRBV9 combines with J gene TRBJ1-1, with D possibly matching TRBD1 (5 bases). Trimming removed 4 bases from V and 4 bases from J, with 17 bases in between. The CDR3 runs 15 residues. Germline-derived CDR1 and CDR2 are SGDLS and YYNGEE. The DNA of the CDR3 is TGTGCCAGCAGCCCGGGTGTAGGGGAGGTCACTGAAGCTTTCTTT. Its translation is CASSPGVGEVTEAFF. Looking up the rest from reference TRBV9 and TRBJ1-1 gives the full variable domain: DSGVTQTPKHLITATGQRVTLRCSPRSGDLSVYWYQQSLDQGLQFLIQYYNGEERAKGNILERFSAQQFPDLHSELNLSSLELGDSALYFCASSPGVGEVTEAFFGQGTRLTVV.

V gene TRBV7-6 combines with J gene TRBJ1-4, with D tentatively TRBD1 (5 bases). Germline CDR1 and CDR2: SGHVS and FNYEAQ. The V gene lost 5 bases and the J gene lost 1 base, with 11 bases spanning the gap. The CDR3 loop spans 15 amino acids. CDR3 sequence (DNA): TGTGCCAGCAGCAACAACAGGTTAACTAATGAAAAACTGTTTTTT. It yields the protein CASSNNRLTNEKLFF. Variable domain in full (rest from reference TRBV7-6 and TRBJ1-4): GAGVSQSPRYKVTKRGQDVALRCDPISGHVSLYWYRQALGQGPEFLTYFNYEAQQDKSGLPNDRFSAERPEGSISTLTIQRTEQRDSAMYRCASSNNRLTNEKLFFGSGTQLSVL.

The rearrangement uses TRBV7-2 and TRBJ2-1; 10 bases map to TRBD2. This CDR3 region has 17 residues. Germline-derived CDR1 and CDR2 are SGHTA and FQGNSA. The junction had 6 bases not matched to a gene; V was cut back by 2 bases and J by 2 bases. The CDR3 DNA sequence: TGTGCCAGCAGCTTAACCAGACTAGCGGGTGCCTACAATGAGCAGTTCTTC. Protein product: CASSLTRLAGAYNEQFF.

The CDR3 DNA follows: TGTGCCAGCAGCCCCATCGCCGCGGTTATGAGTCTGCCCCAGCATTTT. Amino acids: CASSPIAAVMSLPQHF. The gene calls are TRBV7-2 and TRBJ1-5; D is unclear. Germline values: CDR1 SGHTA, CDR2 FQGNSA. Trimming removed 5 bases from V and 9 bases from J, with 23 bases in between. CDR3 length: 16 amino acids.

This rearrangement joins TRBV18 to TRBJ1-5, with 7 bases fitting TRBD1. This CDR3 spans 14 amino acids. J gave up 4 bases and V 6 bases, and 6 bases lay outside the gene matches. Germline V lookup: CDR1 KGHSH, CDR2 LQKENI. The CDR3 protein is CASSPGTDNQPQHF. CDR3 nucleotides: TGTGCCAGCTCCCCGGGGACAGATAATCAGCCCCAGCATTTT.

This chain links TRBV10-3 with TRBJ2-5, with 11 positions matching TRBD2. This CDR3 has 14 residues. J gave up 6 bases and V 2 bases, and 2 bases lay outside the gene matches. CDR1 ENHRY and CDR2 SYGVKD come from the germline V gene. CDR3 loop: CAISETSGGQTQYF. CDR3 nucleotide sequence: TGTGCCATCAGTGAGACTAGCGGGGGTCAGACCCAGTACTTC.

This clone was detected a few times. J is TRBJ1-2 and V is TRBV13; no clear D. With 4 bases removed from V and 5 bases from J, the gap between germline ends came to 8 bases. From germline, CDR1 is PRHDT and CDR2 FYEKMQ (reference sequence). The CDR3 is 12 residues long. The CDR3 here is CASSSETYGYTF. The CDR3 DNA reads as TGTGCCAGCAGCTCTGAGACATATGGCTACACCTTC.

The V call is TRBV7-2, the J call TRBJ2-7; D is unresolved. Germline V gives CDR1 SGHTA, CDR2 FQGNSA. Trimming removed 0 bases at V and 2 bases at J, with 8 bases between. This CDR3 is built from 14 residues. Written as DNA, the CDR3 is TGTGCCAGCAGCTTAGCCACAGATCCCTACGAGCAGTACTTC. Protein product: CASSLATDPYEQYF.

The CDR3 region has the DNA TGTGCCAGCAGTGAAGCAGGGACAGATCTGTATGGCTACACCTTC. This codes for CASSEAGTDLYGYTF. This rearrangement joins TRBV6-1 to TRBJ1-2; 7 bases are shared with TRBD1. The CDR3 sequence is 15 residues long. V was pared by 0 bases and J by 5 bases, with 6 bases of the junction left unmatched. The V gene's germline CDR1 is MNHNS and CDR2 SASEGT.

The chain has TRBV5-1 and TRBJ2-5; D might be TRBD2 (5 bases). The J call may be in error: the DNA end matches TRBJ2-7 better. This CDR3 is built from 13 residues. CDR1 is SGHRS, CDR2 YFSETQ, per germline. CDR3 nucleotide sequence: TGCGCCAGCAGCTCCCGGACTGGCTACGAGCAGTACTTC. As protein: CASSSRTGYEQYF.

The sample holds a few counts of this clone. The chain joins TRBV6-4 to TRBJ2-3; 9 bases fit TRBD2. The CDR3 covers 15 residues. Germline CDR1 is MRHNA and CDR2 is SNTAGT. Trimming removed 4 bases from V and 1 base from J; junction bases left unmatched: 3. The CDR3 sequence: CASSAVAGGTDTQYF. The CDR3 nucleotides are TGTGCCAGCAGTGCGGTAGCGGGGGGCACAGATACGCAGTATTTT.

This clone came up once. The CDR3 DNA is TGTGCCAGCAGCTTGGGTGGACTAGCGGCGCCCTACGAGCAGTACTTC. Translation: CASSLGGLAAPYEQYF. J is TRBJ2-5 and V is TRBV5-4; 10 nucleotides line up with TRBD2. TRBJ2-7 explains the end of the DNA better; the J call may be wrong. In germline, CDR1 is SGHNT, CDR2 YYREEE (reference sequence). The CDR3 contains 16 residues.